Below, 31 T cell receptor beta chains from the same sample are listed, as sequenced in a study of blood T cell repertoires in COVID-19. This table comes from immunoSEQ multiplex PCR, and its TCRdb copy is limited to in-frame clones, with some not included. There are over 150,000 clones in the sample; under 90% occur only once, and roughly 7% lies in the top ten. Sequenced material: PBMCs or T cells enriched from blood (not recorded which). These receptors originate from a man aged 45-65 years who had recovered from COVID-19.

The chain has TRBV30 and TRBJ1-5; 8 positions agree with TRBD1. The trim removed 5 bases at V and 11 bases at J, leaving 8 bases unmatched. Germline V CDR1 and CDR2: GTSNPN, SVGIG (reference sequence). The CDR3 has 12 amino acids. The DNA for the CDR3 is TGTGCCTGGGGTGATACAGGGGGTGCCCAGCATTTT. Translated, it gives CAWGDTGGAQHF.

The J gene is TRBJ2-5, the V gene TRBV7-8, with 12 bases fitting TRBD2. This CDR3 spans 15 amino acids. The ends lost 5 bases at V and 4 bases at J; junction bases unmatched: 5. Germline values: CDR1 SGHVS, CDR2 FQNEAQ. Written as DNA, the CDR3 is TGTGCCAGCAGCGCGAGACTAGCGGGGGTAGAGACCCAGTACTTC. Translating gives CASSARLAGVETQYF.

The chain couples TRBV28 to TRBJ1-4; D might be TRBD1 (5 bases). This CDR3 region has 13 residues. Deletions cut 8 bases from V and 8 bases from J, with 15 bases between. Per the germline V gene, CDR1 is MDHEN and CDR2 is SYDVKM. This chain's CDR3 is CASQKGNGEKLFF. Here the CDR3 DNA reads TGTGCCAGCCAAAAGGGGAATGGGGAAAAACTGTTTTTT.

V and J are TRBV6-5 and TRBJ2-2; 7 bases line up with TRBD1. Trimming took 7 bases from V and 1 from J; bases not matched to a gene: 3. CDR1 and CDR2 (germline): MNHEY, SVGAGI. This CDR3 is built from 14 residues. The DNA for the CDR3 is TGTGCCAGCAAGGGACAGAGGAACACCGGGGAGCTGTTTTTT. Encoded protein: CASKGQRNTGELFF.

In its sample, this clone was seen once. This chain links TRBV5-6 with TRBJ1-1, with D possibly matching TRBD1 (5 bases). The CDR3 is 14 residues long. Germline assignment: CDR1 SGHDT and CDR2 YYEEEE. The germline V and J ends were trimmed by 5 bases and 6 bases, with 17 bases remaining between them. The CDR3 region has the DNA TGTGCCAGCAGTCGAACAAGACAGTCTTCTGAAGCTTTCTTT. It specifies CASSRTRQSSEAFF.

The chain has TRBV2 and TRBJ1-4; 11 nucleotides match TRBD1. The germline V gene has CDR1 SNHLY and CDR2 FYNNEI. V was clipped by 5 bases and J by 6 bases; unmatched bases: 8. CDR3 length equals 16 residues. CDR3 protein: CASSSRDRGSDEKLFF. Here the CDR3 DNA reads TGTGCCAGCAGTTCCCGGGACAGGGGGTCGGATGAAAAACTGTTTTTT. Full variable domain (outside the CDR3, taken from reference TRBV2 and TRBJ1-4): EPEVTQTPSHQVTQMGQEVILRCVPISNHLYFYWYRQILGQKVEFLVSFYNNEISEKSEIFDDQFSVERPDGSNFTLKIRSTKLEDSAMYFCASSSRDRGSDEKLFFGSGTQLSVL.

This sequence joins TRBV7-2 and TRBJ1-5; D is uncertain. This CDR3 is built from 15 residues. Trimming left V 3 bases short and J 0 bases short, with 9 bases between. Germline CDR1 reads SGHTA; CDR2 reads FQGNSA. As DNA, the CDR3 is TGTGCCAGCAGCTTTACAACGTATAGCAATCAGCCCCAGCATTTT. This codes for CASSFTTYSNQPQHF.

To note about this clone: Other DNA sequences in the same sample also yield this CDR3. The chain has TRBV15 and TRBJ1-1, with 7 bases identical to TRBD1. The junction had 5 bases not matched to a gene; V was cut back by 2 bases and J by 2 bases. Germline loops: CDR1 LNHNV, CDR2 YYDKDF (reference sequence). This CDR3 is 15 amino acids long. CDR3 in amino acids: CATSRPRTGNTEAFF. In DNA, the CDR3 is TGTGCCACCAGCAGACCTAGGACAGGCAACACTGAAGCTTTCTTT.

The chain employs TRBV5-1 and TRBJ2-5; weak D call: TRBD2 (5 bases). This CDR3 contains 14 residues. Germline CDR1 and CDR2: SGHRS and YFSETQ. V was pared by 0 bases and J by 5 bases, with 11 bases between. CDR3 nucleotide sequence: TGCGCCAGCAGCTTGGTGGGCGGGCTTGAGACCCAGTACTTC. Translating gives CASSLVGGLETQYF.

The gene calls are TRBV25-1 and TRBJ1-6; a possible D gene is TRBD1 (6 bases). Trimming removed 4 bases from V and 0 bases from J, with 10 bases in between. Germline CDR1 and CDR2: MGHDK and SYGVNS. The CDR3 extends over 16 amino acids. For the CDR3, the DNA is TGTGCCAGCAGTGGAGGGGGTGGCTCCTATAATTCACCCCTCCACTTT. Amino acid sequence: CASSGGGGSYNSPLHF.

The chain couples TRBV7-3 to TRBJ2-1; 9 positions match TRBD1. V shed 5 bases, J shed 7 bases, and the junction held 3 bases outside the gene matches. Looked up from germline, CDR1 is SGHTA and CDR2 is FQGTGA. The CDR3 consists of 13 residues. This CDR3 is CASSNGTGNEQFF. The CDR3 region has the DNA TGTGCCAGCAGCAACGGGACAGGGAATGAGCAGTTCTTC.

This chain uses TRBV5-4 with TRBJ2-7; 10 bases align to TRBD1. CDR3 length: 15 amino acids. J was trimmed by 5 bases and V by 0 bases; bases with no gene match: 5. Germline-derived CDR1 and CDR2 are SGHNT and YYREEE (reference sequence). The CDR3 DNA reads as TGTGCCAGCAGCTTGGGGGGACAGGGGTTGGACGAGCAGTACTTC. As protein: CASSLGGQGLDEQYF. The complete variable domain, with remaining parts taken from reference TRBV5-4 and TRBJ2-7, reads ETGVTQSPTHLIKTRGQQVTLRCSSQSGHNTVSWYQQALGQGPQFIFQYYREEENGRGNFPPRFSGLQFPNYSSELNVNALELDDSALYLCASSLGGQGLDEQYFGPGTRLTVT.

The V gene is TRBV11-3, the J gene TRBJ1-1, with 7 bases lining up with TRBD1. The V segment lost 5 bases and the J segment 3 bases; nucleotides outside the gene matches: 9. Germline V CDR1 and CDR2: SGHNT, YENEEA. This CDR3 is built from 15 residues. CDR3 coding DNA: TGTGCCAGCAGCCCAGGGACAGAAAGGGACACTGAAGCTTTCTTT. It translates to CASSPGTERDTEAFF.

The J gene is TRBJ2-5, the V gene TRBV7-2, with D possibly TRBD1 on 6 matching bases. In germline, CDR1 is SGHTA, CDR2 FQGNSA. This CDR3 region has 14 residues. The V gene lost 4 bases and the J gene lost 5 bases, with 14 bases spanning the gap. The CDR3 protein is CASSSNRAAETQYF. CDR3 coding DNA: TGTGCCAGCAGCTCGAACAGGGCAGCGGAGACCCAGTACTTC.

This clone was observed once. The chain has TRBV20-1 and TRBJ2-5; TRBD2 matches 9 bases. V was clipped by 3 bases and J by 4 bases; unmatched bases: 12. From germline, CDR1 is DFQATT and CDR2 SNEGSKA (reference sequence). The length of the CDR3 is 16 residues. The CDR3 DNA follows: TGCAGTGCTAGTGCGAAGGGACTAGCTTTCGGAGAGACCCAGTACTTC. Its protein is CSASAKGLAFGETQYF.

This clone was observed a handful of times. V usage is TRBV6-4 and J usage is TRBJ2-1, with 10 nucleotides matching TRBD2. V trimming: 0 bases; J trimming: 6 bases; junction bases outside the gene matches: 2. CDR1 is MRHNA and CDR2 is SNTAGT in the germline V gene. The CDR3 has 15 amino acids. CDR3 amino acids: CASSDSSGGVNEQFF. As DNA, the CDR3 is TGTGCCAGCAGTGACTCGAGCGGGGGGGTCAATGAGCAGTTCTTC.

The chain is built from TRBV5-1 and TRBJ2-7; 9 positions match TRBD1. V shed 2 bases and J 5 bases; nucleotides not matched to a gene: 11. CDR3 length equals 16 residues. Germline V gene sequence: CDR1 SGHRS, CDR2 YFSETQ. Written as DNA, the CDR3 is TGCGCCAGCAGCTTTCCGGGACAGGGTTTTGGTCACGAGCAGTACTTC. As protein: CASSFPGQGFGHEQYF.

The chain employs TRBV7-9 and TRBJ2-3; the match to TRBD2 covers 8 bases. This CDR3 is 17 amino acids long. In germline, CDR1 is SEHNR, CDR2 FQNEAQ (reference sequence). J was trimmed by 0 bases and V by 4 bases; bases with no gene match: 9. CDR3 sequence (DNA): TGTGCCAGCAGCTCACCGATAGCGGGGACGAGCACAGATACGCAGTATTTT. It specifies CASSSPIAGTSTDTQYF.

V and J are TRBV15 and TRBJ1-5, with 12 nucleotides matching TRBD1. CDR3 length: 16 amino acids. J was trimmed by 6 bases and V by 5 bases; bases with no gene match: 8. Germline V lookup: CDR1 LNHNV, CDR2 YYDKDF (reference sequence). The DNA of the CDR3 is TGTGCCACCAGCGGGGGGGACAGGGGGCGTTTTCAGCCCCAGCATTTT. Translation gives CATSGGDRGRFQPQHF.

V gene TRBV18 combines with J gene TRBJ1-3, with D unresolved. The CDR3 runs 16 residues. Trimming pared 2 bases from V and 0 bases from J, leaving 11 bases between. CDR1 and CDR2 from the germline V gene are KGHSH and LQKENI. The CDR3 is CASSPIAQNSGNTIYF. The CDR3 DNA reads TGTGCCAGCTCACCAATTGCACAGAACTCTGGAAACACCATATATTTT.

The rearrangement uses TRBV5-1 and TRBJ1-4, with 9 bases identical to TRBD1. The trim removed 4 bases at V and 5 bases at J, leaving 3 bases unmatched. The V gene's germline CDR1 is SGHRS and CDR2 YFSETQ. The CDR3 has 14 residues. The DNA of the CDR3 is TGCGCCAGCAGCGGGGGACAGGGCAATGAAAAACTGTTTTTT. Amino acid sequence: CASSGGQGNEKLFF.

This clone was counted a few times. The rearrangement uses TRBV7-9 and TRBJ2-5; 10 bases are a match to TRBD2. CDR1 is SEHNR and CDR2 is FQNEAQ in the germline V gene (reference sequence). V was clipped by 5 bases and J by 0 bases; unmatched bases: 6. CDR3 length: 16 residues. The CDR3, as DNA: TGTGCCAGCAGCCCCTCCGGGACTAGCGACCAAGAGACCCAGTACTTC. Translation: CASSPSGTSDQETQYF. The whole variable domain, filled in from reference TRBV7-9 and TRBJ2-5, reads DTGVSQNPRHKITKRGQNVTFRCDPISEHNRLYWYRQTLGQGPEFLTYFQNEAQLEKSRLLSDRFSAERPKGSFSTLEIQRTEQGDSAMYLCASSPSGTSDQETQYFGPGTRLLVL.

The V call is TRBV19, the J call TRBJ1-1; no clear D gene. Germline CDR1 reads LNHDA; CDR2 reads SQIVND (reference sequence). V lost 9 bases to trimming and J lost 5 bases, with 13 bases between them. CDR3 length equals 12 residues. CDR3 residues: CASTRGGTEAFF. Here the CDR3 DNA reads TGTGCCAGCACCAGAGGAGGAACTGAAGCTTTCTTT.

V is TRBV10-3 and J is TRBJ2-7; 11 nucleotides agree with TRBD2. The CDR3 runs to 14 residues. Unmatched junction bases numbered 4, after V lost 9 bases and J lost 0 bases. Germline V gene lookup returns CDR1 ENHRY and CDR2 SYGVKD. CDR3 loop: CAMSGLADSYEQYF. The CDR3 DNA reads TGTGCCATGTCGGGACTAGCGGACTCCTACGAGCAGTACTTC.

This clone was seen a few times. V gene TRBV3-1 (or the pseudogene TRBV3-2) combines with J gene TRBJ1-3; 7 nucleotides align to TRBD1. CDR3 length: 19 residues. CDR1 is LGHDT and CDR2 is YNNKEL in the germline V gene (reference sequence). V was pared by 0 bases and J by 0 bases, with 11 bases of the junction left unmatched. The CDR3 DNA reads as TGTGCCAGCAGCCAAGAGCATGCCGTGACAGGGAGCTCTGGAAACACCATATATTTT. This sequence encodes CASSQEHAVTGSSGNTIYF.

The CDR3 DNA reads as TGTGCCAGCAGCTTAGGGGGGACACCAAGCAATCAGCCCCAGCATTTT. It translates to CASSLGGTPSNQPQHF. The chain is built from TRBV7-6 and TRBJ1-5; possible D gene TRBD1, 6 bases. The V and J ends lost 1 base and 1 base respectively, with 11 bases between them. This CDR3 contains 16 residues. CDR1 is SGHVS, CDR2 FNYEAQ, per germline.

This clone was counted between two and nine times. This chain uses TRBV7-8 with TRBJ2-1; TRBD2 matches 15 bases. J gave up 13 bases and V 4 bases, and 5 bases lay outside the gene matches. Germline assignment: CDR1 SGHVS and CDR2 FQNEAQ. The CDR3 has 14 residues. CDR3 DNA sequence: TGTGCCAGCAGCTCCGGGACTAGCGGGGGGTCACAGTTCTTC. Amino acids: CASSSGTSGGSQFF.

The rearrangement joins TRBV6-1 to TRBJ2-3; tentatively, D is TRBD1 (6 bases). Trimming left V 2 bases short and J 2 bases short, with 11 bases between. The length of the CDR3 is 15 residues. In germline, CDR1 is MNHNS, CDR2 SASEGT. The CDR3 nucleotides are TGTGCCAGCAGTGAACAGGGGACCAACACAGATACGCAGTATTTT. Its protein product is CASSEQGTNTDTQYF.

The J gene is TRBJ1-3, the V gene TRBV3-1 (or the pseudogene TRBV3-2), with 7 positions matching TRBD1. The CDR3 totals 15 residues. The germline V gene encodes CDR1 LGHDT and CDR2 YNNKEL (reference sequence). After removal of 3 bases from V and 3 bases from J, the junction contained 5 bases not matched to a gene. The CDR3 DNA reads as TGTGCCAGCAGCCACGGAGACAGGGTTGGAAACACCATATATTTT. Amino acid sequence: CASSHGDRVGNTIYF.

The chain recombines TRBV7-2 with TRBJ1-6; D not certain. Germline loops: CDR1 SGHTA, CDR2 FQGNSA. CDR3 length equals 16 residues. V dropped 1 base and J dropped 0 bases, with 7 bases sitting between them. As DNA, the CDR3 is TGTGCCAGCAGCTTAGACTGGAGCTCCTATAATTCACCCCTCCACTTT. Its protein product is CASSLDWSSYNSPLHF.

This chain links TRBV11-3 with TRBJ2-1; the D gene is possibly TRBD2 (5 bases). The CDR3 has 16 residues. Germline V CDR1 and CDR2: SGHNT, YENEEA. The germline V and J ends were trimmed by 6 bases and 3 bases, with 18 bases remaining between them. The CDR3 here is CASSKEATVFYNEQFF. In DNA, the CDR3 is TGTGCCAGCAGTAAGGAGGCAACCGTTTTCTACAATGAGCAGTTCTTC.